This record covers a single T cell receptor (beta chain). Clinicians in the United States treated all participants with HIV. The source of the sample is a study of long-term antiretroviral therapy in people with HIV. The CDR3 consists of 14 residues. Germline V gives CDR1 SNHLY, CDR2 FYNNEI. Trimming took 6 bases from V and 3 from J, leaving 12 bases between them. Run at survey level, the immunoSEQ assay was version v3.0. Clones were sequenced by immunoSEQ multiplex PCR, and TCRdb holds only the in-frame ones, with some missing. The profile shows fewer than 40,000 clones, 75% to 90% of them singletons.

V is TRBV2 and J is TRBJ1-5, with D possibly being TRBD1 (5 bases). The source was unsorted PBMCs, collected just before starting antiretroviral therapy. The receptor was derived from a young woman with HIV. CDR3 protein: CASSQGRDNQPQHF. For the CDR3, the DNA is TGTGCCAGCAGCCAGGGACGGGACAATCAGCCCCAGCATTTT.